This TCR beta chain appears in the sequencing data of a study of identical twins. This clonotype was found a few times. Its antigen remains unidentified. Template switching introduced a universal primer site, and the cDNA bore unique molecular identifiers. TCRdb processed the 5' RACE reads anew with MiXCR; each CDR3 protein has one entry. The sample lists hundreds of thousands of distinct CDR3 sequences, 8% to 9% occurring once. The germline V gene encodes CDR1 SQVTM and CDR2 ANQGSEA. Trimming at V came to 7 bases and at J to 1 base, leaving 2 bases not matched to a gene. This CDR3 has 12 residues. Healthy Caucasians provided all donations. The study's findings and limits: Within monozygotic twins, out-of-frame TCR alpha sharing was underestimated by the models. Clonotypes of the beta chain that were abundant in cord blood carried fewer insertions (memory repertoires showed none).

These data were also filed under a second study, of yellow fever vaccine responses in identical twins.

This TCR derives from a woman in her late teens or twenties in good health. The chain uses TRBV29-1 and TRBJ1-1, with TRBD1 matching over 8 bases. The sample was PBMCs. The CDR3 spells CSEQGANTEAFF. The DNA of the CDR3 is TGCAGCGAGCAGGGGGCGAACACTGAAGCTTTCTTT.